This is a list of T cell receptor beta chains from one sample in a study of T-cell reconstitution after alpha-beta-depleted transplantation in children. TCRdb reprocessed the PCR reads with MiXCR, giving one entry per CDR3 protein. The top ten hold around 2% of the sample, which has almost 500,000 distinct CDR3 sequences, more than 9% seen once. Sequences were derived from PBMCs, sampled before TCRalphabeta/CD19-depleted stem cell transplant. These receptors were obtained from a child aged 2 to 15 with inherited bone marrow failure, due to receive a stem cell transplant. Both conserved end residues are part of each CDR3. A D gene is named only where the DNA matches it firmly. Only part of the rows carry a size: once, few, many, or a class if the clone is expanded.

j_call	cdr3_length	v_call	clone_size	d_call	cdr3_nt	cdr3_aa
TRBJ1-5	15	TRBV10-2	many	TRBD1	TGCGCCAGCTGGACAGGGCTCCATAGCAATCAGCCCCAGCATTTT	CASWTGLHSNQPQHF
TRBJ2-1	12	TRBV19	many	NA	TGTGCCAGTAGCTATCTCCCGGGTGAGCAGTTCTTC	CASSYLPGEQFF
TRBJ2-1	15	TRBV29-1	many	NA	TGCAGCGCAATACTAGGGTTTAGCTCCTACAATGAGCAGTTCTTC	CSAILGFSSYNEQFF
TRBJ2-1	13	TRBV7-2	many	NA	TGTGCCAGCAGCTTAGCGGTACGAGGCGAGCAGTTCTTC	CASSLAVRGEQFF
TRBJ2-3	16	TRBV7-9	few	TRBD2	TGTGCCAGCAGCCTCAGGGGACTAGCGGGAGAATATACGCAGTATTTT	CASSLRGLAGEYTQYF
TRBJ2-4	15	TRBV20-1	many	NA	TGCAGTGCTAGAGATACGCGGGTGGGCAAAAACATTCAGTACTTC	CSARDTRVGKNIQYF
TRBJ2-1	15	TRBV5-4	NA	TRBD1	TGTGCCAGCAGCCAAGCGGGACAGGGGGACAATGAGCAGTTCTTC	CASSQAGQGDNEQFF
TRBJ2-1	14	TRBV12-3/TRBV12-4	NA	TRBD2	TGTGCCAGCAGTCCCCCGCGGCGGGAGACGATGGCGTTCTTC	CASSPPRRETMAFF
TRBJ1-3	15	TRBV21-1	many	NA	TGTGCCAGCAGCCATAAAACCCCGTGCGGAAACACCATATATTTT	CASSHKTPCGNTIYF
TRBJ2-1	13	TRBV19	many	NA	TGTGCCAGTACCCGGGATACACTCAATGAGCAGTTCTTC	CASTRDTLNEQFF
TRBJ2-4	13	TRBV6-1	NA	NA	TGTGCCAGCGGCGCCCTAGCCAAAAACATTCAGTACTTC	CASGALAKNIQYF
TRBJ1-1	13	TRBV15	many	NA	TGTGCCACCAGCAGAGATCAGAACAGGGAAGCTTTCTTT	CATSRDQNREAFF
TRBJ2-7	14	TRBV7-2	many	TRBD2	TGTGCCAGCAGCCAGGGACTAGCGGGAGTCGAGCAGTACTTC	CASSQGLAGVEQYF
TRBJ2-5	17	TRBV4-3	NA	NA	TGCGCCAGCAGCCAAGATTTTTTTCGGGGTTTCAAAGAGACCCAGTACTTC	CASSQDFFRGFKETQYF
TRBJ2-3	15	TRBV15	many	NA	TGTGCCACCAGCGGGCAAAACCTTCTCTTAGATACGCAGTATTTT	CATSGQNLLLDTQYF
TRBJ2-1	13	TRBV27	many	NA	TGTGCCAGCAGTTTAACAGACTGGGGTGAGCAGTTCTTC	CASSLTDWGEQFF
TRBJ2-5	12	TRBV29-1	many	NA	TGCAGCGGATCGGGACAACAAGAGACCCAGTACTTC	CSGSGQQETQYF
TRBJ1-5	18	TRBV6-2/TRBV6-3	NA	NA	TGTGCCAGCAGTTACTCGACCACAGAGACGTATAGCAATCAGCCCCAGCATTTT	CASSYSTTETYSNQPQHF
TRBJ1-2	14	TRBV15	many	NA	TGTGCCACCAGCGAAGTTCTTGGGTTATATGGCTACACCTTC	CATSEVLGLYGYTF
TRBJ2-3	14	TRBV24-1	many	NA	TGTGCCACCAGTGCCCCTGGGGCTTGGGATACGCAGTATTTT	CATSAPGAWDTQYF
TRBJ2-3	14	TRBV25-1	many	NA	TGTGCCAGCAGAGGGAGACGAGGCACAGATACGCAGTATTTT	CASRGRRGTDTQYF
TRBJ2-5	17	TRBV20-1	NA	TRBD2	TGCAGTGCTGAAGTTTGCACTAGCGGGAGGGAAAGGGAGACCCAGTACTTC	CSAEVCTSGRERETQYF
TRBJ1-2	13	TRBV21-1	many	NA	TGTGCCAGCAGCAAGGAGGAACAGGGTGGCTACACCTTC	CASSKEEQGGYTF
TRBJ2-1	11	TRBV20-1	few	NA	TGCAGTGCTCGTCAGGGGAATGAGCAGTTCTTC	CSARQGNEQFF
TRBJ2-7	16	TRBV4-3	many	TRBD2	TGCGCCAGCAGCCAAGAGCACGGGGGACTAACCTACGAGCAGTACTTC	CASSQEHGGLTYEQYF
TRBJ2-1	16	TRBV13	many	TRBD2	TGTGCCAGCAGCCCCAGGTGGACTAGCGGGAGTAATGAGCAGTTCTTC	CASSPRWTSGSNEQFF
TRBJ2-3	17	TRBV24-1	many	TRBD1	TGTGCCACCAGTGAGCTTCCCCCGGGACAGGGAGCAGATACGCAGTATTTT	CATSELPPGQGADTQYF
TRBJ2-7	15	TRBV10-3	many	NA	TGTGCCATCAAAGTGGGGAGCGGAGGCGGGTACGAGCAGTACTTC	CAIKVGSGGGYEQYF
TRBJ2-7	13	TRBV12-3/TRBV12-4	few	NA	TGTGCCAGCAGCCGGGACGGCCGGGACGAGCAGTACTTC	CASSRDGRDEQYF
TRBJ2-3	14	TRBV5-1	many	NA	TGCGCCAGCAGCTTGACAGGCGACACAGATACGCAGTATTTT	CASSLTGDTDTQYF
TRBJ1-1	14	TRBV3-1	NA	NA	TGTGCCAGCAGCCAAGATCTAGGAGGTGGGGAAGCTTTCTTT	CASSQDLGGGEAFF
TRBJ2-5	14	TRBV10-3	many	NA	TGTGCCATCAGGTCCCAAAGAGACCAAGAGACCCAGTACTTC	CAIRSQRDQETQYF
TRBJ1-2	15	TRBV5-1	many	TRBD1	TGCGCCAGCAGCCTCGGGACAGGGGTCAGCTATGGCTACACCTTC	CASSLGTGVSYGYTF
TRBJ2-7	13	TRBV12-3/TRBV12-4	few	NA	TGTGCCAGCACCCCGAGGAGCTCCTACGAGCAGTACTTC	CASTPRSSYEQYF
TRBJ2-7	14	TRBV5-1	many	NA	TGCGCCAGCAGTTTGGATCGGGGCGCCTACGAGCAGTACTTC	CASSLDRGAYEQYF
TRBJ2-3	13	TRBV5-1	many	NA	TGCGCCAGCAGCTTAATCCCGACAGATACGCAGTATTTT	CASSLIPTDTQYF
TRBJ2-3	13	TRBV20-1	many	NA	TGCAGTGCTACTAGCCAAGACACAGATACGCAGTATTTT	CSATSQDTDTQYF
TRBJ2-1	16	TRBV3-1	many	NA	TGTGCCAGCAGCCAACACAGGGAACCCTCCTACAATGAGCAGTTCTTC	CASSQHREPSYNEQFF
TRBJ2-5	13	TRBV29-1	many	NA	TGCAGCGTTGAAGTGGGGGCCGGGGAGACCCAGTACTTC	CSVEVGAGETQYF
TRBJ2-2	15	TRBV11-2	NA	NA	TGTGCCAGCACACCGGGACAACCTAACACCGGGGAGCTGTTTTTT	CASTPGQPNTGELFF
TRBJ2-5	13	TRBV7-7	NA	NA	TGTGCCAGCAGTAATAGCGGTCAAGAGACCCAGTACTTC	CASSNSGQETQYF
TRBJ2-7	15	TRBV15	many	NA	TGTGCCACCAGCAGAGGTGGTGAGGGCCTCTACGAGCAGTACTTC	CATSRGGEGLYEQYF
TRBJ2-7	14	TRBV4-3	many	NA	TGCGCCAGCAGCCAAGTACAGGGCGGGCACGAGCAGTACTTC	CASSQVQGGHEQYF
TRBJ2-2	12	TRBV20-1	many	NA	TGCAGTGCCCGACAGGACACCGGGGAGCTGTTTTTT	CSARQDTGELFF
TRBJ2-5	17	TRBV7-9	many	NA	TGTGCCAGCAGCTTCCCCTCCCGTCGCCCTCTCCAAGAGACCCAGTACTTC	CASSFPSRRPLQETQYF
TRBJ2-3	17	TRBV12-3/TRBV12-4	many	TRBD2	TGTGCCAGCAGTTTTGCTAGCGGGAGGTCTAGCACAGATACGCAGTATTTT	CASSFASGRSSTDTQYF
TRBJ2-3	12	TRBV29-1	many	TRBD1	TGCAGCGTTGACAGGGGGCGAGATACGCAGTATTTT	CSVDRGRDTQYF
TRBJ2-7	12	TRBV20-1	NA	NA	TGCAGTGCTAGAGAGGGAGGTGTGGAGCAGTACTTC	CSAREGGVEQYF
TRBJ2-7	15	TRBV27	many	TRBD1	TGTGCCAGCAGTCTCCGGACAGGGTTCACCTACGAGCAGTACTTC	CASSLRTGFTYEQYF
TRBJ2-1	15	TRBV30	many	TRBD2	TGTGCCTGGAGCCCGACTAGCGGGAGGGGCAATGAGCAGTTCTTC	CAWSPTSGRGNEQFF
TRBJ2-1	18	TRBV29-1	many	NA	TGCAGCGTTGATGGTTTACAGGTGGGCGCTCGGGGATACAATGAGCAGTTCTTC	CSVDGLQVGARGYNEQFF
TRBJ2-7	15	TRBV12-3/TRBV12-4	many	TRBD1	TGTGCCAGCAGTTCCTCCGGGACAGGGGCCTACGAGCAGTACTTC	CASSSSGTGAYEQYF
TRBJ2-5	11	TRBV29-1	many	NA	TGCAGCGTTAGCCTAAGTGAGGCCCAGTACTTC	CSVSLSEAQYF
TRBJ2-1	19	TRBV11-3	many	TRBD1	TGTGCCAGCAGCTTACCTGCGAGGGGGCCCAAAAGCTCCTACAATGAGCAGTTCTTC	CASSLPARGPKSSYNEQFF
TRBJ1-4	14	TRBV18	few	NA	TGTGCCAGCTCACCAGGCCAGGGCGCAGAAAAACTGTTTTTT	CASSPGQGAEKLFF